These 20 T cell receptor beta chains were all obtained from the same sample, sequenced in a study of blood T cell repertoires in COVID-19. Here immunoSEQ multiplex PCR was the method, and the copy in TCRdb shows in-frame clones only, minus some. The sample consists of just over 250,000 clones, approximately 89% of them appearing once. The specimen was peripheral blood. Receptor source: a middle-aged man who had recovered from COVID-19.

This chain connects TRBV5-4 to TRBJ1-2; D is possibly TRBD1 (5 bases). The length of the CDR3 is 15 residues. Trimming removed 4 bases from V and 0 bases from J, with 13 bases in between. The germline CDR1 and CDR2 sequences are SGHNT and YYREEE (reference sequence). The CDR3: CASSQVGGANYGYTF. In DNA form, the CDR3 reads TGTGCCAGCAGCCAGGTGGGGGGGGCTAACTATGGCTACACCTTC.

This chain links TRBV29-1 with TRBJ2-3, with 7 bases matching TRBD2. The CDR3 has 12 residues. In germline, CDR1 is SQVTM, CDR2 ANQGSEA. Trimming cost V 5 bases and J 4 bases; bases outside gene matches: 3. The CDR3 DNA sequence: TGCAGCGTTTCTAGCGGATCAGATACGCAGTATTTT. It is translated as CSVSSGSDTQYF.

This clone was seen only once. The chain joins TRBV18 to TRBJ2-1; D is ambiguous. The germline gives CDR1 KGHSH, CDR2 LQKENI. The CDR3 extends over 16 amino acids. Trimming removed 3 bases from V and 6 bases from J, with 18 bases in between. CDR3 sequence (DNA): TGTGCCAGCTCACCTGACCAATTTCATGGGCCCAATGAGCAGTTCTTC. Protein: CASSPDQFHGPNEQFF. Based on the CDR3 plus reference TRBV18 and TRBJ2-1, the full variable domain is NAGVMQNPRHLVRRRGQEARLRCSPMKGHSHVYWYRQLPEEGLKFMVYLQKENIIDESGMPKERFSAEFPKEGPSILRIQQVVRGDSAAYFCASSPDQFHGPNEQFFGPGTRLTVL.

This chain joins TRBV1 and TRBJ2-7; TRBD2, the table's D call, was not compared with the DNA. TRBV1 is deemed a pseudogene. The CDR3 loop spans 14 amino acids. The CDR3 nucleotides read TGCACCAGCAGCCAAGATCCAGCGCCTGGCGAGCAGTACTTC. This gives the protein CTSSQDPAPGEQYF.

Only a few counts were recorded for this clone. This chain connects TRBV10-2 to TRBJ1-1; possible D gene TRBD1, 5 bases. CDR3 length: 14 residues. Between the trimmed V and J ends, which lost 3 bases and 4 bases, there was a span of 12 bases. CDR1 is WSHSY, CDR2 SAAADI, per germline. DNA for the CDR3: TGCGCCAGCAGTGACCCGGGACTGAGCACTGAAGCTTTCTTT. Encoded protein: CASSDPGLSTEAFF.

The gene calls are TRBV5-4 and TRBJ2-5; 7 positions agree with TRBD1. Germline CDR1 and CDR2: SGHNT and YYREEE (reference sequence). The V and J ends lost 4 bases and 2 bases, in that order; junction bases with no gene match: 11. The CDR3 covers 16 residues. The CDR3 region has the DNA TGTGCCAGCAGCAGAACTTCGGGACAGTTACAAGAGACCCAGTACTTC. Encoded protein: CASSRTSGQLQETQYF.

The chain links TRBV2 to TRBJ2-6; D is unclear. Germline assignment: CDR1 SNHLY and CDR2 FYNNEI. Deletions cut 3 bases from V and 2 bases from J, with 5 bases between. This CDR3 is built from 14 residues. DNA of the CDR3: TGTGCCAGCAGTGATCTAGCTGGGGCCAACGTCCTGACTTTC. Its translation is CASSDLAGANVLTF.

The rearrangement uses TRBV18 and TRBJ2-7; 12 bases line up with TRBD2. The germline V gene has CDR1 KGHSH and CDR2 LQKENI. The CDR3 extends over 18 amino acids. With V trimmed by 3 bases and J by 11 bases, 20 bases remained unmatched. The CDR3 protein is CASSPRLAGDVKRIPKYF. The CDR3 region has the DNA TGTGCCAGCTCACCTAGACTAGCGGGGGACGTAAAAAGAATTCCTAAGTACTTC.

Note on this clone: The junction departs from germline at one end; a sequencing error may be responsible. This chain joins TRBV20-1 and TRBJ2-3; possibly TRBD1 for D (6 bases). This CDR3 contains 11 residues. CDR1 DFQATT and CDR2 SNEGSKA come from the germline V gene (reference sequence). CDR3 sequence: CSGPSPGHHNF. Written as DNA, the CDR3 is TGCAGTGGTCCGTCACCGGGACACCATAATTTT.

This chain links TRBV27 with TRBJ1-2; tentatively, D is TRBD1 (6 bases). The germline gives CDR1 MNHEY, CDR2 SMNVEV (reference sequence). The germline V and J ends were trimmed by 5 bases and 7 bases, with 17 bases remaining between them. CDR3 length: 14 amino acids. The CDR3 reads CASSPFGRGGGYTF. The CDR3, as DNA: TGTGCCAGCAGTCCGTTTGGTAGGGGGGGTGGCTACACCTTC.

J is TRBJ1-3 and V is TRBV5-5, with 7 bases aligning to TRBD1. This CDR3 is built from 14 residues. CDR1 and CDR2 from the germline V gene are SGHKS and YYEKEE (reference sequence). The J segment lost 5 bases and the V segment lost 4 bases, leaving 6 bases of the junction unmatched. CDR3 coding DNA: TGTGCCAGCAGCCCCGGACAGGAAAGAAACACCATATATTTT. Its translation: CASSPGQERNTIYF.

The CDR3: CATSRDRRRWGEGLFF. The CDR3 DNA reads as TGTGCCACCAGCAGAGATCGGAGGAGGTGGGGGGAAGGGCTGTTTTTT. The chain recombines TRBV15 with TRBJ1-4, with a possible D match to TRBD1 (5 bases). Trimming left V 0 bases short and J 14 bases short, with 22 bases between. Germline lookup yields CDR1 LNHNV and CDR2 YYDKDF (reference sequence). The CDR3 is 16 residues long.

The chain combines TRBV9 with TRBJ2-7; no clear D gene. Trimming took 0 bases from V and 5 from J, leaving 18 bases between them. CDR3 size: 16 residues. Germline CDR1 reads SGDLS; CDR2 reads YYNGEE. CDR3 in amino acids: CASSVEGGRLWHEQYF. The CDR3 DNA is TGTGCCAGCAGCGTAGAAGGTGGCAGGTTATGGCACGAGCAGTACTTC. Variable domain in full (rest from reference TRBV9 and TRBJ2-7): DSGVTQTPKHLITATGQRVTLRCSPRSGDLSVYWYQQSLDQGLQFLIQYYNGEERAKGNILERFSAQQFPDLHSELNLSSLELGDSALYFCASSVEGGRLWHEQYFGPGTRLTVT.

V usage is TRBV5-8 and J usage is TRBJ2-7, with 7 bases identical to TRBD1. Trimming removed 1 base from V and 1 base from J; junction bases left unmatched: 2. The CDR3 is made up of 14 amino acids. Germline loops: CDR1 SGHTS, CDR2 YDEGEE. The CDR3 spells CASSLLTGSYEQYF. The CDR3 DNA reads TGTGCCAGCAGCTTGTTGACAGGGTCCTACGAGCAGTACTTC.

The chain recombines TRBV11-2 with TRBJ2-7; perhaps TRBD2 as D (6 bases). This CDR3 comprises 17 residues. Germline loops: CDR1 SGHAT, CDR2 FQNNGV. Trimming pared 7 bases from V and 0 bases from J, leaving 22 bases between. DNA for the CDR3: TGTGCCAGCACCCTTCGATCCGGGACTGATAACTCCTACGAGCAGTACTTC. Translating it yields CASTLRSGTDNSYEQYF.

The chain carries TRBV5-4 and TRBJ1-2; TRBD1 agrees at 7 bases. V was clipped by 2 bases and J by 4 bases; unmatched bases: 5. CDR3 length: 14 amino acids. Germline-derived CDR1 and CDR2 are SGHNT and YYREEE (reference sequence). The CDR3, as DNA: TGTGCCAGCAGCTTTTCGGGACAGTCCTATGGCTACACCTTC. Translating it yields CASSFSGQSYGYTF.

The CDR3 nucleotides are TGTGCCAGCAGCCCCGCGGGGCTCGGCACAGATACGCAGTATTTT. Translation gives CASSPAGLGTDTQYF. The chain links TRBV6-2 or TRBV6-3 to TRBJ2-3; D may be TRBD2 (6 bases). Trimming shortened V by 6 bases and J by 1 base, and 14 bases separated the two germline ends. This CDR3 is 15 amino acids long. The germline V gene encodes CDR1 MNHEY and CDR2 SVGEGT.

V gene TRBV11-2 combines with J gene TRBJ2-7; D call uncertain. This CDR3 has 11 residues. Germline lookup yields CDR1 SGHAT and CDR2 FQNNGV. With 4 bases removed from V and 7 bases from J, the gap between germline ends came to 8 bases. The CDR3 coding sequence is TGTGCCAGCAGCTCGGTGGTTGAGCAGTACTTC. Encoded protein: CASSSVVEQYF.

Only one count was recorded for this clone. The rearrangement links TRBV6-1 to TRBJ1-1, with D tentatively TRBD1 (5 bases). This CDR3 region has 14 residues. The germline V gene has CDR1 MNHNS and CDR2 SASEGT. V was cut by 3 bases and J by 6 bases, with 14 bases left in between. The CDR3 DNA reads as TGTGCCAGCAGTGACGACAGTCAGGTCCCTGAAGCTTTCTTT. Its protein product is CASSDDSQVPEAFF.

The chain joins TRBV5-1 to TRBJ1-3; no clear D gene. Trimming pared 0 bases from V and 3 bases from J, leaving 10 bases between. Germline V gives CDR1 SGHRS, CDR2 YFSETQ. The CDR3 contains 15 residues. The DNA for the CDR3 is TGCGCCAGCAGCTTGGAGATGCTAGGTGGAAACACCATATATTTT. Translation gives CASSLEMLGGNTIYF.